This entry features one T cell receptor beta chain sequence. What it binds is not known. Vbeta (60) and Jbeta (13) primers were used in the PCR. Assay used: immunoSEQ multiplex PCR; TCRdb lists only in-frame clones, some missing. The sample has about 200,000 clones, roughly 84% seen once. V shed 3 bases, J shed 7 bases, and the junction held 11 bases outside the gene matches. Germline CDR1 SEHNR, CDR2 FQNEAQ (reference sequence). This CDR3 is built from 15 residues. This entry comes from a study of cytomegalovirus exposure and HLA in healthy donors. Study results and limitations: Prediction of most subjects' HLA-A and HLA-B alleles by TCR beta sequences was reportedly accurate.

The material sequenced was PBMCs. This chain links TRBV7-9 with TRBJ1-2; 7 bases are shared with TRBD1. The TCR comes from a girl aged 5 to 17 in good health and CMV-seronegative. The CDR3 spells CASSFHGRGASGYTF. DNA for the CDR3: TGTGCCAGCAGCTTTCACGGCAGGGGGGCTTCTGGCTACACCTTC.